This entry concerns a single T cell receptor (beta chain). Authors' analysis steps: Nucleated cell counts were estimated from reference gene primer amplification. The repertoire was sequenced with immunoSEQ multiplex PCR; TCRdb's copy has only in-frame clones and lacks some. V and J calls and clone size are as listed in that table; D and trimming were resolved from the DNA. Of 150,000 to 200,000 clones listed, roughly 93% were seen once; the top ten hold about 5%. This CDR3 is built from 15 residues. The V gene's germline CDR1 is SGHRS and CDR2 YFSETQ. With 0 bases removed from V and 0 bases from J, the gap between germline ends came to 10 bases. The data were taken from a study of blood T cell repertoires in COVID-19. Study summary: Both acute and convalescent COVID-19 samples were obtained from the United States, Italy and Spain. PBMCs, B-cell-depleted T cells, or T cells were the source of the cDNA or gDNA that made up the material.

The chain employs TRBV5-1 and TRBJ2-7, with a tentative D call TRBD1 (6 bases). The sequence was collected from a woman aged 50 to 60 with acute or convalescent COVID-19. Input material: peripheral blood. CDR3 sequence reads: CASSLGQGTSYEQYF. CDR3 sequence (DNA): TGCGCCAGCAGCTTGGGGCAGGGGACCTCCTACGAGCAGTACTTC.